The entry that follows covers one T cell receptor (beta chain) sequence. As yet, its antigen is unknown. This sample was included in a study of cytomegalovirus exposure and HLA in healthy donors. Study-level findings and limits: In vitro testing confirmed three CMV-associated chains as specific for CMV antigens. In a later analysis, V- and J-gene trimming of beta chains associated with a DCLRE1C missense variant, replicated independently.

Healthy donors of bone marrow made up the group. The PCR made use of 60 Vbeta and 13 Jbeta primers. Only in-frame clones appear in the TCRdb table, and some are missing; sequencing was by immunoSEQ multiplex PCR. The sample carries around 130,000 clones, 60% to 85% recorded once. Germline lookup yields CDR1 LGHNA and CDR2 YSLEER. V dropped 0 bases and J dropped 4; count of bases not matched to a gene: 7. The CDR3 is 16 amino acids. The TCR comes from a woman aged 40 to 50 in good health and CMV-seropositive. Sequences were obtained from PBMCs. The chain employs TRBV4-3 and TRBJ1-2; 8 nucleotides match TRBD1. CDR3 in amino acids: CASSQDGRGRFYGYTF. In nucleotides, the CDR3 is TGCGCCAGCAGCCAAGATGGCAGGGGGCGCTTCTATGGCTACACCTTC.